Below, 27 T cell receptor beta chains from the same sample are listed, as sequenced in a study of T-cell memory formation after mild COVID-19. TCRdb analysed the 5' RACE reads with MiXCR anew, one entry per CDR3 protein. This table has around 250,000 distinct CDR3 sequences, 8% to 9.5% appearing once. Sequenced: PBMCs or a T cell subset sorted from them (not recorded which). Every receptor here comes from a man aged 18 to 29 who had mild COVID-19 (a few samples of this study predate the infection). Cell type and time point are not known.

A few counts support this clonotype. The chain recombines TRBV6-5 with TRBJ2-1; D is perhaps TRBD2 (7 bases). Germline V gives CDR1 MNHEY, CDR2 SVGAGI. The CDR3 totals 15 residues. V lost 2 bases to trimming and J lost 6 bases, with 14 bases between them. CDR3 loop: CASSYGGGGGNEQFF. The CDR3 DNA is TGTGCCAGCAGTTACGGAGGAGGGGGGGGCAATGAGCAGTTCTTC.

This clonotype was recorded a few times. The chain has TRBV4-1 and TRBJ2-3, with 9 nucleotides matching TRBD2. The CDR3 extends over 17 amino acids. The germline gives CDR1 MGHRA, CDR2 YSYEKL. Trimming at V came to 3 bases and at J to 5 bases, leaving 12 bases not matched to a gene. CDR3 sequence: CASSHPPAGGQKDTQYF. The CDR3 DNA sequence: TGCGCCAGCAGCCACCCCCCGGCGGGGGGGCAGAAAGATACGCAGTATTTT.

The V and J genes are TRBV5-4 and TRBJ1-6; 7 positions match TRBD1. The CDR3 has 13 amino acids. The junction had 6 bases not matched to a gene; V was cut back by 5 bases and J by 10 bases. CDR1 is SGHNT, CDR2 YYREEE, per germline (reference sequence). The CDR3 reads CASRNDRDSPLHF. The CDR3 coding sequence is TGTGCCAGCAGAAATGACAGGGACTCACCCCTCCACTTT. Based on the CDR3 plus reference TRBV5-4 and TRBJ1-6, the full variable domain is ETGVTQSPTHLIKTRGQQVTLRCSSQSGHNTVSWYQQALGQGPQFIFQYYREEENGRGNFPPRFSGLQFPNYSSELNVNALELDDSALYLCASRNDRDSPLHFGNGTRLTVT.

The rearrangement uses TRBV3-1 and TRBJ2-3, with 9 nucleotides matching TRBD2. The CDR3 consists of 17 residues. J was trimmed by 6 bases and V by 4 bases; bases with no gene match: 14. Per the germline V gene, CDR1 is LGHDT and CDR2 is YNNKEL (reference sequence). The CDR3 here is CASSPRETAGGLDTQYF. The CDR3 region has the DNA TGTGCCAGCAGCCCCCGGGAGACAGCGGGGGGCCTTGATACGCAGTATTTT.

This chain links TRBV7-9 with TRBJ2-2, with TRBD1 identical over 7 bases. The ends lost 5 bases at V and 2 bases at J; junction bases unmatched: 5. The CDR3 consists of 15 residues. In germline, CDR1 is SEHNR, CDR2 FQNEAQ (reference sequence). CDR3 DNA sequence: TGTGCCAGCAGCCCTTGGGACAGAAACACCGGGGAGCTGTTTTTT. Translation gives CASSPWDRNTGELFF. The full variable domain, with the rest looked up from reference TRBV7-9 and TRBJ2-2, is DTGVSQNPRHKITKRGQNVTFRCDPISEHNRLYWYRQTLGQGPEFLTYFQNEAQLEKSRLLSDRFSAERPKGSFSTLEIQRTEQGDSAMYLCASSPWDRNTGELFFGEGSRLTVL.

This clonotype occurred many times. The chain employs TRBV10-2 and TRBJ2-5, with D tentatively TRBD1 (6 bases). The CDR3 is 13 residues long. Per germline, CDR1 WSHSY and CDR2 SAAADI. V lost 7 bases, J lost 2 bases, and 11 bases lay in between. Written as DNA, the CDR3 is TGCGCCAGCAACAGGGTGGGGCAAGAGACCCAGTACTTC. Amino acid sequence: CASNRVGQETQYF.

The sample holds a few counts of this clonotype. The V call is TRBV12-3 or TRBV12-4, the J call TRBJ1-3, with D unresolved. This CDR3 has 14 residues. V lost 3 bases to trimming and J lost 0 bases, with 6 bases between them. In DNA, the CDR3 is TGTGCCAGCAGTTTGGCGGCCTCTGGAAACACCATATATTTT. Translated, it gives CASSLAASGNTIYF.

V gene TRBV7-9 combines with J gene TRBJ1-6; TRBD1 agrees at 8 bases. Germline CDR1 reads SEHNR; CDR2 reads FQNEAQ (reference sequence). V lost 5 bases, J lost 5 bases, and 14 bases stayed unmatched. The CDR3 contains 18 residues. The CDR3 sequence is CASSVGQGSVPDNSPLHF. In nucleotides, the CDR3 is TGTGCCAGCAGCGTCGGACAGGGTAGCGTCCCGGATAATTCACCCCTCCACTTT.

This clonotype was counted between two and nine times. CDR3 amino acids: CSAAPGGRDTQYF. The CDR3 DNA reads TGCAGTGCTGCCCCTGGAGGCCGGGATACGCAGTATTTT. The chain has TRBV20-1 and TRBJ2-3, with a tentative D call TRBD2 (5 bases). V lost 5 bases, J lost 6 bases, and 15 bases lay in between. Germline-derived CDR1 and CDR2 are DFQATT and SNEGSKA (reference sequence). The CDR3 spans 13 residues.

This chain's CDR3 is CASSHSPPGSAYEQYF. CDR3 bases: TGCGCCAGCAGCCATTCCCCCCCAGGGAGTGCCTACGAGCAGTACTTC. The V call is TRBV4-1, the J call TRBJ2-7; either TRBD1 or TRBD2 may supply D (5 bases each). The CDR3 is 16 residues long. Per the germline V gene, CDR1 is MGHRA and CDR2 is YSYEKL. V lost 3 bases to trimming and J lost 2 bases, with 17 bases between them.

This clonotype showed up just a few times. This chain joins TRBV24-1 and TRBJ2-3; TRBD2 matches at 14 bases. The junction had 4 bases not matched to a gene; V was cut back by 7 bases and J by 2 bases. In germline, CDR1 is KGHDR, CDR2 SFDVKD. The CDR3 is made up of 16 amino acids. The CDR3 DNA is TGTGCCACCAGCCAGGGACTAGCGGGGGCCACAGATACGCAGTATTTT. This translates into CATSQGLAGATDTQYF.

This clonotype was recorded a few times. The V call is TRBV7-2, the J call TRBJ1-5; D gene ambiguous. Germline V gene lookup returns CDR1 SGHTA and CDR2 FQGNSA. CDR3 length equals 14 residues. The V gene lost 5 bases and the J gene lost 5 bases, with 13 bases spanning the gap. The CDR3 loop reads CASSPQWIDQPQHF. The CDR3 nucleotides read TGTGCCAGCAGCCCCCAGTGGATCGATCAGCCCCAGCATTTT.

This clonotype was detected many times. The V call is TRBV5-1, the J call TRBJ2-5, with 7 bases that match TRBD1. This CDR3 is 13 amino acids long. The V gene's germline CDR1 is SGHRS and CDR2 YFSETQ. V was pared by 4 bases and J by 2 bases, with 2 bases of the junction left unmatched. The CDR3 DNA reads TGCGCCAGCAGCACGGGACAGCAAGAGACCCAGTACTTC. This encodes CASSTGQQETQYF.

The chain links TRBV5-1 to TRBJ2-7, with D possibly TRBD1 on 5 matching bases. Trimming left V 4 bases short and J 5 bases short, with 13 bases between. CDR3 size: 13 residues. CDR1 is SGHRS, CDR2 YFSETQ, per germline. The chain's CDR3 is CASSVQGAHEQYF. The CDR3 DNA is TGCGCCAGCAGCGTCCAAGGGGCCCACGAGCAGTACTTC.

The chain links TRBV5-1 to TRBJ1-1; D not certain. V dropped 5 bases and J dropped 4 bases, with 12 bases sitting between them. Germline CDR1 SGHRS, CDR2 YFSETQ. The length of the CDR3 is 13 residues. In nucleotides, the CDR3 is TGCGCCAGCAGTGACGGGTGGAGCACTGAAGCTTTCTTT. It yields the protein CASSDGWSTEAFF.

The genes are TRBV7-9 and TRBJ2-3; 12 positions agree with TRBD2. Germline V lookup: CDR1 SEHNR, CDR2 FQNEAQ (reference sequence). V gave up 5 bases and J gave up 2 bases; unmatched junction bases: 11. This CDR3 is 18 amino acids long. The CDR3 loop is CASSPTTTSGGLTDTQYF. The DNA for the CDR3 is TGTGCCAGCAGCCCCACCACAACTAGCGGGGGGCTCACAGATACGCAGTATTTT.

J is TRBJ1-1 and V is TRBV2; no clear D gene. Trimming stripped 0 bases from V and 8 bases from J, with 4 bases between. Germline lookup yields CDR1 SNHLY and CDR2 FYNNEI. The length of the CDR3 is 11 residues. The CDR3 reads CASSEAGEAFF. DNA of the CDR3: TGTGCCAGCAGTGAAGCAGGAGAAGCTTTCTTT. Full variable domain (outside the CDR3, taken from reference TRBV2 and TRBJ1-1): EPEVTQTPSHQVTQMGQEVILRCVPISNHLYFYWYRQILGQKVEFLVSFYNNEISEKSEIFDDQFSVERPDGSNFTLKIRSTKLEDSAMYFCASSEAGEAFFGQGTRLTVV.

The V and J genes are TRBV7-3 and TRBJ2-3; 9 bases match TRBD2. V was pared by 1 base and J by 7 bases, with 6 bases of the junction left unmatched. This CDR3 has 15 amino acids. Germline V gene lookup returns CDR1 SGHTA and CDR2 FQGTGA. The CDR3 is CASSLNAGGPYTQYF. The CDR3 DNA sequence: TGTGCCAGCAGCTTAAACGCGGGGGGGCCGTATACGCAGTATTTT.

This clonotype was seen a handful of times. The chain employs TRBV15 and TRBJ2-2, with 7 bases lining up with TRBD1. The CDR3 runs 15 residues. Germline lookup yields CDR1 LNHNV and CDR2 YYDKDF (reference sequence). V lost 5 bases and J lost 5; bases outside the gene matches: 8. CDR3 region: CATSGRRQGTGELFF. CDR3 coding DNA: TGTGCCACCAGCGGACGTAGACAGGGAACCGGGGAGCTGTTTTTT.

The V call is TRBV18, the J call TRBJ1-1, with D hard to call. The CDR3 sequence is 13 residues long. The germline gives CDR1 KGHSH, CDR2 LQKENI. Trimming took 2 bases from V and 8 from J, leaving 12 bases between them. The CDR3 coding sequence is TGTGCCAGCTCACCAGGCGGGGAAGCCGAAGCTTTCTTT. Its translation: CASSPGGEAEAFF.

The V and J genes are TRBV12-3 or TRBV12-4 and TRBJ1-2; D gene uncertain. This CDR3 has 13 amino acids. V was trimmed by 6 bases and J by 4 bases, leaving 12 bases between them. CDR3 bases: TGTGCCAGCAGCCGGAGGTTCGGCTATGGCTACACCTTC. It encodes CASSRRFGYGYTF.

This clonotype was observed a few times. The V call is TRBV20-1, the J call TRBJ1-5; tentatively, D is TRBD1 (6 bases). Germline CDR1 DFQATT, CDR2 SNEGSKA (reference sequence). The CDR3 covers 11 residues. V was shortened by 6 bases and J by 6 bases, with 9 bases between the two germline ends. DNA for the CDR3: TGCAGTGCAGGGGGAAGTCAGCCCCAGCATTTT. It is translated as CSAGGSQPQHF.

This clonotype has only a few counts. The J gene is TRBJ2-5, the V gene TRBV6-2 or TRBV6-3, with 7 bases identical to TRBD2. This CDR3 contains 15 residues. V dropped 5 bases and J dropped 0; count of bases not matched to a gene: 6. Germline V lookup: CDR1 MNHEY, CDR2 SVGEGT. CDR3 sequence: CASSLADGYQETQYF. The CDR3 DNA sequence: TGTGCCAGCAGTCTAGCGGATGGGTACCAAGAGACCCAGTACTTC.

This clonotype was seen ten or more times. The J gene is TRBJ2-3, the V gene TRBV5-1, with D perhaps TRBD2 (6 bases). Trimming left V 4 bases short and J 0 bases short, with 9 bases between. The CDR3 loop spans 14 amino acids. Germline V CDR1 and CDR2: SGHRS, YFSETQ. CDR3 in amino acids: CASSIAVSTDTQYF. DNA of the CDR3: TGCGCCAGCAGCATAGCGGTTAGCACAGATACGCAGTATTTT.

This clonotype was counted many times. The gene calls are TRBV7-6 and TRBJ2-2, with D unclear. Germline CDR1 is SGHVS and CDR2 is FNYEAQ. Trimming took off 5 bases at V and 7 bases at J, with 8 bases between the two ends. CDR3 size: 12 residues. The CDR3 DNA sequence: TGTGCCAGCAGCCCCTTTATCGGGGAGCTGTTTTTT. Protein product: CASSPFIGELFF.

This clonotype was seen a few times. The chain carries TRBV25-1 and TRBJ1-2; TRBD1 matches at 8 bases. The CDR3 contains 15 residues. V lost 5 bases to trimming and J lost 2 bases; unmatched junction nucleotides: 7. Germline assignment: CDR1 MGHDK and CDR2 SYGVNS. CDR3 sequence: CASSTQGASNYGYTF. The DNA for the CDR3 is TGTGCCAGCAGTACGCAGGGGGCTTCAAACTATGGCTACACCTTC.

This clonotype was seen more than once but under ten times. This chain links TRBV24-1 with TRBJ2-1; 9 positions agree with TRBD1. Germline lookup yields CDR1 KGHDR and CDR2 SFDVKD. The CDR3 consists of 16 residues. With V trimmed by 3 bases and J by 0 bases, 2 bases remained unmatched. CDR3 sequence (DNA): TGTGCCACCAGTGATGGACAGGGGAGCTCCTACAATGAGCAGTTCTTC. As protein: CATSDGQGSSYNEQFF.